One sample yielded the 7 T cell receptor beta chains listed below, sequenced in a study of neurological immune-mediated disorders. TCRdb re-called the 5' RACE reads with MiXCR, one entry per CDR3 protein. The table has some 76,000 distinct CDR3 sequences, 2.5% to 4% seen once; the top ten hold less than 5.5%. The specimen sequenced was PBMCs. The receptors originated from a woman aged 45-65 years with multiple sclerosis.

This clonotype came up many times. CDR3 bases: TGTGCCATCAGTGCCCTAGGCCCACTAGAAAATACCGGGGAGCTGTTTTTT. This sequence encodes CAISALGPLENTGELFF. The rearrangement uses TRBV10-3 and TRBJ2-2, with D possibly matching TRBD2 (5 bases). The V end was cut by 4 bases, the J end by 5 bases, with 20 bases between. The V gene's germline CDR1 is ENHRY and CDR2 SYGVKD. The CDR3 runs 17 residues.

The rearrangement links TRBV5-1 to TRBJ2-3, with TRBD2 identical over 8 bases. The germline gives CDR1 SGHRS, CDR2 YFSETQ. The CDR3 sequence is 15 residues long. The V segment lost 4 bases and the J segment 1 base; nucleotides outside the gene matches: 5. The CDR3 nucleotides read TGCGCCAGCAGCCTTCAAGCGGGAGGCACAGATACGCAGTATTTT. This encodes CASSLQAGGTDTQYF.

This clonotype was seen repeatedly, ten times or more. V and J are TRBV20-1 and TRBJ2-1; tentative D call: TRBD2 (6 bases). Germline lookup yields CDR1 DFQATT and CDR2 SNEGSKA (reference sequence). The CDR3 totals 15 residues. Trimming pared 1 base from V and 4 bases from J, leaving 14 bases between. This CDR3 is CSARVRRGAYNEQFF. The CDR3 DNA is TGCAGTGCTAGAGTAAGGCGCGGGGCGTACAATGAGCAGTTCTTC.

This clonotype has ten or more counts. This chain uses TRBV2 with TRBJ2-2; possibly TRBD2 for D (5 bases). Germline CDR1 and CDR2: SNHLY and FYNNEI. V gave up 8 bases and J gave up 5 bases, with 18 bases separating them. There are 15 residues in the CDR3. In DNA form, the CDR3 reads TGTGCCAGCGGAGGCGAGGTAACTCCGACCGGGGAGCTGTTTTTT. Translation gives CASGGEVTPTGELFF.

This clonotype occurred many times. The chain uses TRBV24-1 and TRBJ1-5, with 9 bases lining up with TRBD1. Looked up from germline, CDR1 is KGHDR and CDR2 is SFDVKD. This CDR3 comprises 16 residues. With V trimmed by 2 bases and J by 4 bases, 5 bases remained unmatched. The CDR3 loop reads CATSDSGTGINQPQHF. CDR3 nucleotide sequence: TGTGCCACCAGTGATTCAGGGACAGGGATAAATCAGCCCCAGCATTTT.

This clonotype has at least ten counts. The genes are TRBV24-1 and TRBJ1-5, with 10 bases matching TRBD1. The germline gives CDR1 KGHDR, CDR2 SFDVKD. The CDR3 has 16 amino acids. The ends lost 7 bases at V and 5 bases at J; junction bases unmatched: 10. The CDR3 nucleotides are TGTGCCACCAGCCCCTCGGGACAGGGGCCGGATCAGCCCCAGCATTTT. This gives the protein CATSPSGQGPDQPQHF.

In its sample, this clonotype was seen many times. The V gene is TRBV6-2 or TRBV6-3, the J gene TRBJ1-1; 7 nucleotides align to TRBD1. The CDR3 length is 13 residues. V was pared by 4 bases and J by 7 bases, with 6 bases of the junction left unmatched. The V gene's germline CDR1 is MNHEY and CDR2 SVGEGT. This CDR3 is CASSWDSTNEAFF. The CDR3 DNA sequence: TGTGCCAGCAGTTGGGACAGCACTAATGAAGCTTTCTTT.